This TCR beta chain is drawn from a study of T cells in Graves' hyperthyroidism and ophthalmopathy. The CDR3 loop spans 15 amino acids. Trimming removed 1 base at V and 7 bases at J, with 19 bases between. Germline CDR1 DFQATT, CDR2 SNEGSKA (reference sequence). Study conclusions and caveats: Blood also carried most thyroid clonotypes expanded above 0.001.

Note on this clonotype: Antigen specificity is unknown.

RNA transcripts were the template for amplifying TCR beta CDR3 regions. The study used the HTBI primer set for a first-round RT-PCR of the TCR CDR3. TCRdb redid the calling of the multiplex PCR reads with MiXCR, one entry per CDR3 protein. The sample holds hundreds of thousands of distinct CDR3 sequences, over 35% seen once. The sample consisted of blood. The chain links TRBV20-1 to TRBJ1-1; D might be TRBD1 (5 bases). This sequence originates from a man younger than 35 with Graves' hyperthyroidism. CDR3 loop: CSARGRLAGQIEAFF. In nucleotides, the CDR3 is TGCAGTGCTAGAGGGAGACTAGCGGGGCAAATTGAAGCTTTCTTT.